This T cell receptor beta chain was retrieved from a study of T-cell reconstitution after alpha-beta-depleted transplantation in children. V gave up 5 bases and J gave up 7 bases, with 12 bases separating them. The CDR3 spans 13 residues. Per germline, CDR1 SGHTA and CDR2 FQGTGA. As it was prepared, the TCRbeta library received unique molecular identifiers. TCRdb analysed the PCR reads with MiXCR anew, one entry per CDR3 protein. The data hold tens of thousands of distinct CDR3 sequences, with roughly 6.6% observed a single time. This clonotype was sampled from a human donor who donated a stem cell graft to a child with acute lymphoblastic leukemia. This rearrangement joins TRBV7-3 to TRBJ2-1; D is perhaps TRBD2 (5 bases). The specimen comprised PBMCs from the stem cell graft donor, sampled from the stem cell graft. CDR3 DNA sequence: TGTGCCAGCAGCATGGCTCCGGGGAATGAGCAGTTCTTC. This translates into CASSMAPGNEQFF.